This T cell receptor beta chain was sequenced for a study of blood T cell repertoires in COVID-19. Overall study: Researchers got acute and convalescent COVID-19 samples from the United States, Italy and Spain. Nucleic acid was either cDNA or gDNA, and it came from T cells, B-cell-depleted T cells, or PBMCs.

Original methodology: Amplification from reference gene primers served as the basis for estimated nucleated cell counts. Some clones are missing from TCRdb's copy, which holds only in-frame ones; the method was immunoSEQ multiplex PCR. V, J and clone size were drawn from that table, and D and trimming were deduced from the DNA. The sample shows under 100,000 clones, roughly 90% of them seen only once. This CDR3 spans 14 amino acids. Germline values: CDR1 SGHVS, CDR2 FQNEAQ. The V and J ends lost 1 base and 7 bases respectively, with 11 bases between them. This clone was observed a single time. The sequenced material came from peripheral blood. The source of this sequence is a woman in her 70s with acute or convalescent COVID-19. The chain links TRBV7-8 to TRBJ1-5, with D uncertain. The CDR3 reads CASSLDSFRQPQHF. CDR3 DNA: TGTGCCAGCAGCTTAGATTCGTTCCGGCAGCCCCAGCATTTT. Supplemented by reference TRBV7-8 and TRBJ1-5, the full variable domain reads GAGVSQSPRYKVAKRGQDVALRCDPISGHVSLFWYQQALGQGPEFLTYFQNEAQLDKSGLPSDRFFAERPEGSVSTLKIQRTQQEDSAVYLCASSLDSFRQPQHFGDGTRLSIL.